These 9 T cell receptor beta chains came from one sample sequenced in a study of T cells in Graves' hyperthyroidism and ophthalmopathy. The investigators amplified TCR beta CDR3 regions from RNA transcripts. First-round RT-PCR of the TCR CDR3 relied on the HTBI primer set. MiXCR, applied by TCRdb to the multiplex PCR reads, yields one record per CDR3 protein. The sample has 540,000 or so distinct CDR3 sequences, around 42% seen once. The sample comprised peripheral blood or thyroid tissue (not recorded which). These TCRs come from an adult woman with Graves' disease, either hyperthyroidism or ophthalmopathy (not recorded which).

This clonotype has ten or more counts. The rearrangement uses TRBV5-1 and TRBJ1-1; D is unresolved. In germline, CDR1 is SGHRS, CDR2 YFSETQ. The CDR3 is 14 residues long. V dropped 4 bases and J dropped 1 base, with 11 bases sitting between them. The CDR3 region is CASSVNARNTEAFF. CDR3 bases: TGCGCCAGCAGCGTGAATGCGCGGAACACTGAAGCTTTCTTT. Combining the CDR3 with reference TRBV5-1 and TRBJ1-1 gives the whole variable domain KAGVTQTPRYLIKTRGQQVTLSCSPISGHRSVSWYQQTPGQGLQFLFEYFSETQRNKGNFPGRFSGRQFSNSRSEMNVSTLELGDSALYLCASSVNARNTEAFFGQGTRLTVV.

With respect to this clonotype: The germline gene is not matched at one end of the junction; a read error may be the cause. V usage is TRBV7-3 and J usage is TRBJ1-2; 7 bases match TRBD1. Looked up from germline, CDR1 is SGHTA and CDR2 is FQGTGA. The CDR3 runs 11 residues. CDR3 DNA: TGTGCCAGCAGCAGGGACAGCGGCTTCACCTTC. It translates to CASSRDSGFTF.

This chain uses TRBV7-8 with TRBJ1-1; D gene uncertain. V shed 2 bases and J shed 1 base, with 14 bases lying between them. This CDR3 is built from 16 residues. The germline V gene encodes CDR1 SGHVS and CDR2 FQNEAQ. CDR3 in DNA: TGTGCCAGCAGCTTATACGGGAGTGGTCCGAACACTGAAGCTTTCTTT. As protein: CASSLYGSGPNTEAFF.

For this clonotype: In this CDR3 the conserved last residue, phenylalanine or tryptophan, is missing, so a read error is likely. This chain uses TRBV29-1 with TRBJ2-5, with D possibly being TRBD2 (5 bases). The CDR3 extends over 14 amino acids. The germline V and J ends were trimmed by 7 bases and 0 bases, with 15 bases remaining between them. Germline V gene data show CDR1 as SQVTM and CDR2 as ANQGSEA. The CDR3 loop reads CSAAGSPYQETQYL. The CDR3 nucleotides are TGCAGCGCCGCGGGTAGTCCGTACCAAGAGACCCAGTACCTC.

There are a few counts of this clonotype. This chain joins TRBV10-3 and TRBJ2-7; 7 bases are shared with TRBD1. Germline CDR1 and CDR2: ENHRY and SYGVKD. The V segment lost 6 bases and the J segment 2 bases; nucleotides outside the gene matches: 7. This CDR3 comprises 14 residues. The DNA of the CDR3 is TGTGCCATCAGAGGGGACAGTCGAACCTACGAGCAGTACTTC. It codes for CAIRGDSRTYEQYF.

The chain uses TRBV10-3 and TRBJ2-7, with TRBD1 matching 9 bases. Germline V CDR1 and CDR2: ENHRY, SYGVKD. The CDR3 runs 14 residues. J gave up 5 bases and V 2 bases, and 4 bases lay outside the gene matches. In DNA, the CDR3 is TGTGCCATCAGTGAGGGGACAGGGAAAAACGAGCAGTACTTC. Translating it yields CAISEGTGKNEQYF.

This clonotype came up many times. The chain links TRBV12-3 or TRBV12-4 to TRBJ1-1; D is unclear. Trimming took off 5 bases at V and 7 bases at J, with 11 bases between the two ends. The CDR3 has 12 residues. The CDR3 DNA reads as TGTGCCAGCAGTCCCTTGGCCCTTGAAGCTTTCTTT. This gives the protein CASSPLALEAFF.

This clonotype was recorded many times. Here the CDR3 DNA reads TGTGCCAGCAGCTCGTCCGGGGAGCTGTTTTTT. It codes for CASSSSGELFF. The chain carries TRBV7-6 and TRBJ2-2, with D unresolved. The V and J ends lost 4 bases and 6 bases respectively, with 3 bases between them. Germline V gene sequence: CDR1 SGHVS, CDR2 FNYEAQ. The CDR3 length is 11 residues. The complete variable domain, with remaining parts taken from reference TRBV7-6 and TRBJ2-2, reads GAGVSQSPRYKVTKRGQDVALRCDPISGHVSLYWYRQALGQGPEFLTYFNYEAQQDKSGLPNDRFSAERPEGSISTLTIQRTEQRDSAMYRCASSSSGELFFGEGSRLTVL.

This sequence joins TRBV7-2 and TRBJ2-5; D uncertain. V was trimmed by 2 bases and J by 2 bases, leaving 9 bases between them. The CDR3 runs to 14 residues. The germline CDR1 and CDR2 sequences are SGHTA and FQGNSA. The chain's CDR3 is CASSLRNAQETQYF. CDR3 DNA sequence: TGTGCCAGCAGCTTACGGAACGCTCAAGAGACCCAGTACTTC.